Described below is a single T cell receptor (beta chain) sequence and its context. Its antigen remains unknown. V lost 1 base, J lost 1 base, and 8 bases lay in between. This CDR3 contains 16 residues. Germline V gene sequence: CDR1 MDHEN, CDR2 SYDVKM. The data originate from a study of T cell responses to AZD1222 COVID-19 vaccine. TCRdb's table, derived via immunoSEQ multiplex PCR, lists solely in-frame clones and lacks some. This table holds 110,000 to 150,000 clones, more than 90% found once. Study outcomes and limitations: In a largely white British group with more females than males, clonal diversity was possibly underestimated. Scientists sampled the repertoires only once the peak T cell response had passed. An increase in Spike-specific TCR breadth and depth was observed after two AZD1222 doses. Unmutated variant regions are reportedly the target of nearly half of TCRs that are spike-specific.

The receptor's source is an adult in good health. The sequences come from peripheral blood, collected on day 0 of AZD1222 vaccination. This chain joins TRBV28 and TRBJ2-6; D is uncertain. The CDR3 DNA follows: TGTGCCAGCAGTTTATTGACTGATTCTGGGGCCAACGTCCTGACTTTC. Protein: CASSLLTDSGANVLTF.